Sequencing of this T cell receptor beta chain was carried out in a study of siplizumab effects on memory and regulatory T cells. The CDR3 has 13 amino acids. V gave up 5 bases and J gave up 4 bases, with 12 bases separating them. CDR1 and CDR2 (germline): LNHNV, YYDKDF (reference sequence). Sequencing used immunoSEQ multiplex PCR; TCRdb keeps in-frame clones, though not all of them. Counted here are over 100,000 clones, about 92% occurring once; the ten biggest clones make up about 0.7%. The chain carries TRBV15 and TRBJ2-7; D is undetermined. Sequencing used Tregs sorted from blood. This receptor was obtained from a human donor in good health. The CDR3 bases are TGTGCCACCAGCCTTCCACCTGTTTACGAGCAGTACTTC. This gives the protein CATSLPPVYEQYF.